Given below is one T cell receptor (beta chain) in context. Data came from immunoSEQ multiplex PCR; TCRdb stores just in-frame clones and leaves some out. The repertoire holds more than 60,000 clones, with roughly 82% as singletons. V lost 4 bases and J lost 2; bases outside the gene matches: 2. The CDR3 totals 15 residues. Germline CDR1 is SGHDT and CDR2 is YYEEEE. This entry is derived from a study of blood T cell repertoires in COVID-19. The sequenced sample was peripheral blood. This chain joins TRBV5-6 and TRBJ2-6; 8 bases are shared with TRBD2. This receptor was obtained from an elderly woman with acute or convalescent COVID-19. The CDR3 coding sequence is TGTGCCAGCAGCCCCGGGGGGGCTGGGGCCAACGTCCTGACTTTC. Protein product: CASSPGGAGANVLTF.